This TCR beta chain was observed in a study of beta chain features in type 1 diabetes. The table lists this clone with a few counts. Its target is unknown. V shed 4 bases and J 4 bases; nucleotides not matched to a gene: 5. There are 15 residues in the CDR3. Per germline, CDR1 SGHRS and CDR2 YFSETQ. Study-wide findings and caveats: Within each of all four CD4+ subsets, Type 1 diabetes patients had TCRB CDR3s that were moderately but significantly shorter.

Sequenced material consisted of expressed TCRB transcripts (all of the isolated RNA was reverse transcribed). Data came from immunoSEQ multiplex PCR; TCRdb stores just in-frame clones and leaves some out. Of about 160,000 clones in the sample, around 8% were seen once. What was sequenced was central memory CD4+ T cells from blood. The V gene is TRBV5-1, the J gene TRBJ2-3; TRBD2 matches at 11 bases. This receptor was taken from a woman between 40 and 50 years old with type 1 diabetes. The CDR3 is CASSTGTSGPDTQYF. CDR3 coding DNA: TGCGCCAGCAGCACAGGGACTAGCGGCCCAGATACGCAGTATTTT.